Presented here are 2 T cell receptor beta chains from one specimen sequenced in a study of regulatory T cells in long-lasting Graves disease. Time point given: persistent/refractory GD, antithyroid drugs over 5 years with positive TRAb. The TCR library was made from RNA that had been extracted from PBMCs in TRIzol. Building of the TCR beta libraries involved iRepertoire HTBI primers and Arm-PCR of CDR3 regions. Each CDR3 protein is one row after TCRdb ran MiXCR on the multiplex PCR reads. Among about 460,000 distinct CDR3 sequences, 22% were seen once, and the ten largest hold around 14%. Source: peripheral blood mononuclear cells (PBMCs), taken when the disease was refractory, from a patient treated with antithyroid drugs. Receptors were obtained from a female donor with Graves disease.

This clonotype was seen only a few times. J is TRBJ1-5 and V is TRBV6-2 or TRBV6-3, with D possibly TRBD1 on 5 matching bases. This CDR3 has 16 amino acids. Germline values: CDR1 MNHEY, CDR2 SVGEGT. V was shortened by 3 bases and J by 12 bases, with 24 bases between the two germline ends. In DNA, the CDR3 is TGTGCCAGCAGTTATGGCCTACTCAGGGCCCGTCCGTACCAGCATTTT. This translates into CASSYGLLRARPYQHF.

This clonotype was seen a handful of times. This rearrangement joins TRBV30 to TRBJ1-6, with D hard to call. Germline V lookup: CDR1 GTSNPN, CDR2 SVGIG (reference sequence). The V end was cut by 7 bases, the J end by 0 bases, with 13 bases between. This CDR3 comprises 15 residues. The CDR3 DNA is TGTGCCTCGAAAACCTCAGGCTCCTATAATTCACCCCTCCACTTT. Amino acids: CASKTSGSYNSPLHF.